A single sample is the source of the 21 T cell receptor beta chains below, sequenced in a study of OX40 agonist ivuxolimab in advanced cancers. Using immunoSEQ multiplex PCR, the repertoire was profiled, and TCRdb retains in-frame clones only, with some absent. Seen here are about 18,000 clones, around two thirds observed once, and the top ten hold roughly 20%. The sequencing here drew on CD4+ or CD8+ T cells sorted from blood, taken in a trial of the OX40 agonist ivuxolimab. These TCRs come from an adult with an advanced solid tumor such as melanoma, head and neck, liver or kidney cancer.

The chain combines TRBV14 with TRBJ2-7, with unresolved D. Germline V CDR1 and CDR2: SGHDN, FVKESK. Trimming cost V 0 bases and J 0 bases, with 12 bases left between them. CDR3 length equals 16 residues. The CDR3 DNA reads TGTGCCAGCAGCCAAGAATATGGCAGGAGCTCCTACGAGCAGTACTTC. This encodes CASSQEYGRSSYEQYF.

The rearrangement joins TRBV6-5 to TRBJ2-7; D call uncertain. The CDR3 sequence is 12 residues long. Trimming removed 5 bases from V and 0 bases from J, with 5 bases in between. Germline V gives CDR1 MNHEY, CDR2 SVGAGI. The CDR3: CASSQSSYEQYF. The CDR3 DNA is TGTGCCAGCAGTCAGAGCTCCTACGAGCAGTACTTC.

V is TRBV18 and J is TRBJ2-7, with 10 bases lining up with TRBD2. Germline loops: CDR1 KGHSH, CDR2 LQKENI. There are 15 residues in the CDR3. V gave up 5 bases and J gave up 5 bases; unmatched junction bases: 9. CDR3 residues: CASSEGTSEGHEQYF. CDR3 bases: TGTGCCAGCTCAGAGGGGACTAGCGAAGGCCACGAGCAGTACTTC.

The chain uses TRBV5-4 and TRBJ1-2, with 10 bases matching TRBD1. CDR3 length: 14 amino acids. The J segment lost 6 bases and the V segment lost 3 bases, leaving 5 bases of the junction unmatched. Germline values: CDR1 SGHNT, CDR2 YYREEE (reference sequence). The CDR3 DNA reads as TGTGCCAGCAGCTCCGACAGGGGGCAGGATGGCTACACCTTC. Amino acids: CASSSDRGQDGYTF.

This rearrangement joins TRBV9 to TRBJ1-2; D gene uncertain. The CDR3 length is 13 residues. V was cut by 2 bases and J by 8 bases, with 13 bases left in between. Germline loops: CDR1 SGDLS, CDR2 YYNGEE. The CDR3, as DNA: TGTGCCAGCAGCGTGGAGGCTTCTGGGGGCTACACCTTC. Translation gives CASSVEASGGYTF.

The chain recombines TRBV10-2 with TRBJ2-7, with a possible D match to TRBD1 (5 bases). The germline V and J ends were trimmed by 5 bases and 2 bases, with 10 bases remaining between them. CDR3 length equals 13 residues. CDR1 and CDR2 from the germline V gene are WSHSY and SAAADI. This CDR3 reads CASSPGLTYEQYF. The CDR3 DNA reads as TGCGCCAGCAGTCCAGGGCTAACCTACGAGCAGTACTTC.

This clone was detected once. V and J are TRBV5-5 and TRBJ2-5, with D possibly being TRBD1 (5 bases). With 7 bases removed from V and 3 bases from J, the gap between germline ends came to 16 bases. The CDR3 totals 14 residues. Per germline, CDR1 SGHKS and CDR2 YYEKEE (reference sequence). The DNA of the CDR3 is TGTGCCAGCGACCGTTGGGGCAGGGAAGAGACCCAGTACTTC. Translated, it gives CASDRWGREETQYF.

V usage is TRBV27 and J usage is TRBJ2-1; 9 positions match TRBD2. This CDR3 is built from 15 residues. Trimming cost V 5 bases and J 4 bases; bases outside gene matches: 6. CDR1 is MNHEY and CDR2 is SMNVEV in the germline V gene (reference sequence). In nucleotides, the CDR3 is TGTGCCAGCAGTATTAGCGGGAGCAATTACAATGAGCAGTTCTTC. Translating gives CASSISGSNYNEQFF.

The V gene is TRBV30, the J gene TRBJ2-7; D is uncertain. Germline assignment: CDR1 GTSNPN and CDR2 SVGIG (reference sequence). V shed 0 bases and J shed 1 base, with 13 bases lying between them. The CDR3 consists of 15 residues. This CDR3 reads CAWSVVESVSYEQYF. The CDR3 region has the DNA TGTGCCTGGAGTGTAGTCGAGTCGGTTTCCTACGAGCAGTACTTC.

The chain uses TRBV30 and TRBJ1-1; no reliable D call. Deletions cut 0 bases from V and 2 bases from J, with 10 bases between. Germline loops: CDR1 GTSNPN, CDR2 SVGIG (reference sequence). The CDR3 length is 14 residues. The CDR3 DNA reads as TGTGCCTGGAGTGTATTGGGCTTTAACACTGAAGCTTTCTTT. Encoded protein: CAWSVLGFNTEAFF.

The chain joins TRBV4-1 to TRBJ1-1; 8 bases line up with TRBD1. CDR3 size: 13 residues. With 4 bases clipped from V and 4 bases from J, the junction kept 2 bases outside the gene matches. From germline, CDR1 is MGHRA and CDR2 YSYEKL. The CDR3 DNA reads TGCGCCAGCAGCCGAGACAGGGGCACTGAAGCTTTCTTT. Protein product: CASSRDRGTEAFF.

This rearrangement joins TRBV29-1 to TRBJ2-5; 13 bases fit TRBD2. CDR1 is SQVTM and CDR2 is ANQGSEA in the germline V gene. Trimming took 2 bases from V and 4 from J; bases not matched to a gene: 19. The CDR3 length is 20 residues. CDR3 DNA: TGCAGCGTTGAACTAGGATTAGGACTAGCGGGAGAGGGGGGGGCAGAGACCCAGTACTTC. Residues: CSVELGLGLAGEGGAETQYF.

The chain is built from TRBV5-5 and TRBJ2-1; 9 bases agree with TRBD1. After removal of 5 bases from V and 10 bases from J, the junction contained 4 bases not matched to a gene. Germline CDR1 is SGHKS and CDR2 is YYEKEE (reference sequence). This CDR3 region has 12 residues. CDR3 sequence reads: CASRGTGQEQFF. In nucleotides, the CDR3 is TGTGCCAGCAGAGGGACAGGGCAGGAGCAGTTCTTC.

This clone was counted a few times. The V gene is TRBV27, the J gene TRBJ2-3; 8 bases fit TRBD1. J gave up 1 base and V 7 bases, and 4 bases lay outside the gene matches. Germline CDR1 reads MNHEY; CDR2 reads SMNVEV (reference sequence). The CDR3 covers 14 residues. The CDR3 coding sequence is TGTGCCAGCACCTCGACAGGGGGCACAGATACGCAGTATTTT. Amino acid sequence: CASTSTGGTDTQYF.

This clone was observed a handful of times. This chain uses TRBV6-4 with TRBJ1-3, with 10 nucleotides matching TRBD1. CDR3 size: 16 residues. The trim removed 6 bases at V and 4 bases at J, leaving 9 bases unmatched. CDR1 MRHNA and CDR2 SNTAGT come from the germline V gene. The CDR3 nucleotides are TGTGCCAGCAGCCTCGCCGGGACAGGGGCCGGAAACACCATATATTTT. It codes for CASSLAGTGAGNTIYF.

This sequence joins TRBV7-6 and TRBJ2-2; perhaps TRBD2 as D (5 bases). With 5 bases removed from V and 5 bases from J, the gap between germline ends came to 12 bases. There are 14 residues in the CDR3. CDR1 and CDR2 (germline): SGHVS, FNYEAQ. The CDR3 nucleotides read TGTGCCAGCAGCCTGGAGGTTGAGACCGGGGAGCTGTTTTTT. Translating it yields CASSLEVETGELFF.

For this clone: Distinct nucleotide sequences in the sample also encode this CDR3. This chain links TRBV9 with TRBJ2-2; a possible D gene is TRBD1 (6 bases). Germline loops: CDR1 SGDLS, CDR2 YYNGEE. Deletions cut 0 bases from V and 0 bases from J, with 9 bases between. The CDR3 is 16 amino acids. The CDR3 is CASSVATGTNTGELFF. The DNA for the CDR3 is TGTGCCAGCAGCGTAGCTACAGGGACGAACACCGGGGAGCTGTTTTTT. Based on the CDR3 plus reference TRBV9 and TRBJ2-2, the full variable domain is DSGVTQTPKHLITATGQRVTLRCSPRSGDLSVYWYQQSLDQGLQFLIQYYNGEERAKGNILERFSAQQFPDLHSELNLSSLELGDSALYFCASSVATGTNTGELFFGEGSRLTVL.

The chain couples TRBV28 to TRBJ2-1; D call uncertain. Trimming stripped 3 bases from V and 0 bases from J, with 6 bases between. The CDR3 has 14 residues. In germline, CDR1 is MDHEN, CDR2 SYDVKM. As DNA, the CDR3 is TGTGCCAGCAGTTTCCCTCGCTCCTACAATGAGCAGTTCTTC. It specifies CASSFPRSYNEQFF.

Written as DNA, the CDR3 is TGTGCCAGCAGCTTAGTCCAAGGGAACACTGAAGCTTTCTTT. It is translated as CASSLVQGNTEAFF. The V call is TRBV7-9, the J call TRBJ1-1; D is undetermined. Looked up from germline, CDR1 is SEHNR and CDR2 is FQNEAQ (reference sequence). The CDR3 totals 14 residues. V lost 1 base to trimming and J lost 1 base, with 7 bases between them.

This chain uses TRBV28 with TRBJ2-3; tentatively, D is TRBD1 or TRBD2 (5 bases each). The germline V and J ends were trimmed by 5 bases and 0 bases, with 12 bases remaining between them. The CDR3 is 15 residues long. The germline V gene encodes CDR1 MDHEN and CDR2 SYDVKM. The DNA of the CDR3 is TGTGCCAGCAGTCCCGAGGGGTCCAGCACAGATACGCAGTATTTT. It encodes CASSPEGSSTDTQYF.

The chain is built from TRBV6-1 and TRBJ2-7, with a tentative D call TRBD1 (5 bases). From germline, CDR1 is MNHNS and CDR2 SASEGT. This CDR3 region has 14 residues. Trimming removed 2 bases from V and 2 bases from J, with 10 bases in between. This CDR3 is CASSEQGKTYEQYF. CDR3 in DNA: TGTGCCAGCAGTGAACAGGGCAAAACCTACGAGCAGTACTTC.